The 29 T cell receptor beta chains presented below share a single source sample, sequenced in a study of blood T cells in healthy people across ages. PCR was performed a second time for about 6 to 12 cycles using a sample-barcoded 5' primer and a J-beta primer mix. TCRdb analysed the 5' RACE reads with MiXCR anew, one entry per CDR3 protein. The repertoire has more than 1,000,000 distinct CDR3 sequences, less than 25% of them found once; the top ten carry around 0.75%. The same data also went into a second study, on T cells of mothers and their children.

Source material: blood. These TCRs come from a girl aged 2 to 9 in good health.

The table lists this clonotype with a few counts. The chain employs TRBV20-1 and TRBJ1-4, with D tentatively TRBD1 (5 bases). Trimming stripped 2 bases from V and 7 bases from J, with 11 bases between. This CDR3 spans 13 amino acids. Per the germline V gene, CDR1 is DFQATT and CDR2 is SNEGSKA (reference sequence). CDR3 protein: CSARRGEGEKLFF. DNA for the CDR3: TGCAGTGCTAGACGAGGGGAGGGTGAAAAACTGTTTTTT.

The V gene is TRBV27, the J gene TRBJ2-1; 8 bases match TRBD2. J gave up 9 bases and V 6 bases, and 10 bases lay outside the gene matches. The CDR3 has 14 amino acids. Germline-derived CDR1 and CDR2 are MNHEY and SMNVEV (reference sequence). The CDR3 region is CASRGGLGIGEQFF. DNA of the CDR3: TGTGCCAGCAGAGGGGGACTAGGGATTGGTGAGCAGTTCTTC.

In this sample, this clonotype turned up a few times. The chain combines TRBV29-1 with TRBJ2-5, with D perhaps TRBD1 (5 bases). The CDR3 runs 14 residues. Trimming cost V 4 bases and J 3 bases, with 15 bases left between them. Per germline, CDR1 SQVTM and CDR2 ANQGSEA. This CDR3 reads CSVVPAQGEETQYF. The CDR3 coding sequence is TGCAGCGTTGTTCCGGCTCAGGGTGAAGAGACCCAGTACTTC.

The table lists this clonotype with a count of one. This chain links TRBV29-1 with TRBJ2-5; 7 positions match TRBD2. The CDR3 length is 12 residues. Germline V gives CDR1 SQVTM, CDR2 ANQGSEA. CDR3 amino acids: CVVGTTWETQYF. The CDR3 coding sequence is TGCGTCGTTGGGACTACGTGGGAGACCCAGTACTTC.

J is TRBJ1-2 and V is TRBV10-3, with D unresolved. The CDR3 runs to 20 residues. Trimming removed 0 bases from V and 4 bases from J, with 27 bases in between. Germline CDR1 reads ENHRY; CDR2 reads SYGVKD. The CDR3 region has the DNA TGTGCCATCAGTGAGTCTTCCCCTCCGCATTATACAAGGCCCAGCTATGGCTACACCTTC. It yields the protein CAISESSPPHYTRPSYGYTF.

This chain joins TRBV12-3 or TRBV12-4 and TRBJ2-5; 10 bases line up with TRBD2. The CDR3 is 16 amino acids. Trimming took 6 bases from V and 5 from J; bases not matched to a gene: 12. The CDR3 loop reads CASRPSGSGVQETQYF. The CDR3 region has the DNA TGTGCCAGCAGGCCTAGCGGGAGTGGGGTCCAGGAGACCCAGTACTTC.

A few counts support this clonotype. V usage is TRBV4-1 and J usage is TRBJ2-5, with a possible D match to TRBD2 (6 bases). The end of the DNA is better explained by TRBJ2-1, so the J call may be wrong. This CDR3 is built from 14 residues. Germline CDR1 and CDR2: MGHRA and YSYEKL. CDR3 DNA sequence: TGCGCCAGCAGCCACGGGGGTGAAGGTAATGAGCAGTTCTTC. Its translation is CASSHGGEGNEQFF.

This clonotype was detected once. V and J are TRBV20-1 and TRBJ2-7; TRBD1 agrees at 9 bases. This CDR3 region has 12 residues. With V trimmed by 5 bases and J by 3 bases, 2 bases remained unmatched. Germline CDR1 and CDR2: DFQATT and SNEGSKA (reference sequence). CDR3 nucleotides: TGCAGTGCTGGGACAGGGCGCTACGAGCAGTACTTC. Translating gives CSAGTGRYEQYF.

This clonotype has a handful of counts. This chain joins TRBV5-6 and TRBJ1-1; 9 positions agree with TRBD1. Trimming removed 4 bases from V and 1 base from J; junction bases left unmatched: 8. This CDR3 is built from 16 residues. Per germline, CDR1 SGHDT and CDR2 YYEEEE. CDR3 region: CASSPGQGYGNTEAFF. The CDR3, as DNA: TGTGCCAGCAGCCCTGGACAGGGGTACGGGAACACTGAAGCTTTCTTT.

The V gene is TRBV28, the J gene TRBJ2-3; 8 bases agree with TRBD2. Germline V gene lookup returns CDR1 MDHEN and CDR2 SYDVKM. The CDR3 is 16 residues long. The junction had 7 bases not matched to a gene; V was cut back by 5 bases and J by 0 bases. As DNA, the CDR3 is TGTGCCAGCAGTGACCCAGCGGGAGAAAGCACAGATACGCAGTATTTT. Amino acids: CASSDPAGESTDTQYF.

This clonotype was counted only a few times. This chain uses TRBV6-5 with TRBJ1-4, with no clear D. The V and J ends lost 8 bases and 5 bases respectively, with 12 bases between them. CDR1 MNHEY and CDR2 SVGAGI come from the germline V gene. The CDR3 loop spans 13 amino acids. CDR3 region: CASSRRPNEKLFF. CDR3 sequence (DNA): TGTGCCAGCTCCCGTAGGCCCAATGAAAAACTGTTTTTT.

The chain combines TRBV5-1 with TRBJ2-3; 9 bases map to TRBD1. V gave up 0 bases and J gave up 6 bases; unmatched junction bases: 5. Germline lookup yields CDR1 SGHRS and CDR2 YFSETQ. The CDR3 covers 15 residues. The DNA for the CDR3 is TGCGCCAGCAGCTTGGGACAGGGGGAAGTGGATACGCAGTATTTT. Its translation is CASSLGQGEVDTQYF.

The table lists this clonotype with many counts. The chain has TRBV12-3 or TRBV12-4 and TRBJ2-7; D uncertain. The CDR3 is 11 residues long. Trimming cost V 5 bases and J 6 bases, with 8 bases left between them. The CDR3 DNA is TGTGCCAGCAGTGCAGGACCCGAGCAGTACTTC. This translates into CASSAGPEQYF.

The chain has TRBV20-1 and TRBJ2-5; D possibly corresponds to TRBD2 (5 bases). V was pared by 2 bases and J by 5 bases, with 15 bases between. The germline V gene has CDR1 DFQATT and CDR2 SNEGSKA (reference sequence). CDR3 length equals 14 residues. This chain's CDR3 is CSARKLARGETQYF. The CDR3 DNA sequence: TGCAGTGCTAGAAAGCTAGCTCGAGGGGAGACCCAGTACTTC.

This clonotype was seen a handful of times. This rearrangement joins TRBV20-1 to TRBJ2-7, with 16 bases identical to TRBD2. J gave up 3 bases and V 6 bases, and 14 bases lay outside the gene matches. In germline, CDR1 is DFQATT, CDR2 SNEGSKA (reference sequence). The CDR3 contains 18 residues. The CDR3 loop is CSARQQGLAGGSYYEQYF. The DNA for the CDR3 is TGCAGTGCCCGACAACAGGGACTAGCGGGGGGGTCATACTACGAGCAGTACTTC.

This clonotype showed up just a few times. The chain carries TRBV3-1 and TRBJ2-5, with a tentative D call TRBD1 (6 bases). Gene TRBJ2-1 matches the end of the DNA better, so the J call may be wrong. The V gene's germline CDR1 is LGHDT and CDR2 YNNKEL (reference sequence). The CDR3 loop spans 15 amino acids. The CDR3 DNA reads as TGTGCCAGCAGCCAAGACCTAGTAGGGGGAGATGAGCAGTTCTTC. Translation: CASSQDLVGGDEQFF.

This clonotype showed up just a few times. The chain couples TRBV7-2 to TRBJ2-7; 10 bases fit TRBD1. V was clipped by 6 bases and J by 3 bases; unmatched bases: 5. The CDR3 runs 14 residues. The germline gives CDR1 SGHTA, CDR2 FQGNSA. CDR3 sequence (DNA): TGTGCCAGCAGGCCGACAGGGGGCCACTACGAGCAGTACTTC. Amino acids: CASRPTGGHYEQYF.

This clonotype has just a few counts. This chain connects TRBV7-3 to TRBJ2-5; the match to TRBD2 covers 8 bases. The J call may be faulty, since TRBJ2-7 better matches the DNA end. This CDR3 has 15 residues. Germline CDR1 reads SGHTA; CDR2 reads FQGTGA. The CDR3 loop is CASSPVGSGISEQYF. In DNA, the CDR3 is TGTGCCAGCAGCCCGGTGGGTAGCGGGATTTCCGAGCAGTACTTC.

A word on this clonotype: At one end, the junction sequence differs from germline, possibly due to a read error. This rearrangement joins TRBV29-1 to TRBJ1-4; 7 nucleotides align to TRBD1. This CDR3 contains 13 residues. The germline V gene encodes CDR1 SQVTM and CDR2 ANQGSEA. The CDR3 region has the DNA TGCAGCGTCGAATCAACAGGGGATGAAAAACTGCTTTTT. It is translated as CSVESTGDEKLLF.

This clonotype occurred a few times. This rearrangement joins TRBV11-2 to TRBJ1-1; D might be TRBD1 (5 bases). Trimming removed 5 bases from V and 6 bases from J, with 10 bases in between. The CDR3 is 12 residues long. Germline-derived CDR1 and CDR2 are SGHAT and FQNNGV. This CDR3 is CASSNGGAEAFF. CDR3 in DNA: TGTGCCAGCAGCAATGGGGGGGCTGAAGCTTTCTTT.

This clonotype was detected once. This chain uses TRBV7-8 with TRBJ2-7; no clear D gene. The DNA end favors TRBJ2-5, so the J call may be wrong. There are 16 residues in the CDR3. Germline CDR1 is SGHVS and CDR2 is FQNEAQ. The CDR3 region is CASSLALPAIQETQYF. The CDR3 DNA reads TGTGCCAGCAGCTTAGCGCTACCGGCCATCCAAGAGACCCAGTACTTC.

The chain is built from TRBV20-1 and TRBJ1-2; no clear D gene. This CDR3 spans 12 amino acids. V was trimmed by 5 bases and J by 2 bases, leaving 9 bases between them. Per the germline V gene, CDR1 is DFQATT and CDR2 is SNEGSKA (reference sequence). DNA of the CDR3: TGCAGTGCTTACACAGAAAACTATGGCTACACCTTC. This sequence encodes CSAYTENYGYTF.

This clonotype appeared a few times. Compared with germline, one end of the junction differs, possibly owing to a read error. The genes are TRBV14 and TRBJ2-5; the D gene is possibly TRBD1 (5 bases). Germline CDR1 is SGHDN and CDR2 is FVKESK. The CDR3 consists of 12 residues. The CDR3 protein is CASSQPGETQYF. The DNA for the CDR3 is TGCGCCAGCAGCCAACCAGGGGAGACCCAGTACTTC.

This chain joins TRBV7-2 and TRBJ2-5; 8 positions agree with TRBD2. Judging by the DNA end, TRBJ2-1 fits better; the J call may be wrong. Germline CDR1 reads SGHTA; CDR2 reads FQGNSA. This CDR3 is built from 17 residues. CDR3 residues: CASSLVLGTRSNNEQFF. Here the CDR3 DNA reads TGTGCCAGCAGCTTAGTTTTGGGGACTAGATCAAACAATGAGCAGTTCTTC.

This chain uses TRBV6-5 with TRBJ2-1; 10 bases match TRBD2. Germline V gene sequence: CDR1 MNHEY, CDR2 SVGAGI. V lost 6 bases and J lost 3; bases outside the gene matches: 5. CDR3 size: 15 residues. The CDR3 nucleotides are TGTGCCAGCAGCCCAGGGACTAGCGTCTACAATGAGCAGTTCTTC. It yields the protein CASSPGTSVYNEQFF.

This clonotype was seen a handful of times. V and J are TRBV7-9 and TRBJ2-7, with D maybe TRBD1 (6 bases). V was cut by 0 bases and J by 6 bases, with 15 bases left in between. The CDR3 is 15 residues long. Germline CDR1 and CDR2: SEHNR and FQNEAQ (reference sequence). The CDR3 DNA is TGTGCCAGCAGCTTAGCGGCAGGGGCTAAGGGCGAGCAGTACTTC. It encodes CASSLAAGAKGEQYF.

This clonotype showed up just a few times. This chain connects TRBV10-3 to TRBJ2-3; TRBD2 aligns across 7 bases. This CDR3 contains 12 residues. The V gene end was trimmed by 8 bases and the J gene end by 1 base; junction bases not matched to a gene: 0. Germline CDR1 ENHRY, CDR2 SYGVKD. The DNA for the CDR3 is TGTGCCATCGGGGGGGGCACAGATACGCAGTATTTT. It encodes CAIGGGTDTQYF.

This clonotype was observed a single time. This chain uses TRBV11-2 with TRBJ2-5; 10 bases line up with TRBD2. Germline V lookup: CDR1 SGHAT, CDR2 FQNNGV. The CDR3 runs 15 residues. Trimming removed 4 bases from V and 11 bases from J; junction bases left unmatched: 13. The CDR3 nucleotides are TGTGCCAGCAGCTCCCTAGCGGGAGTCTTTTATGAGCAGTACTTC. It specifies CASSSLAGVFYEQYF.

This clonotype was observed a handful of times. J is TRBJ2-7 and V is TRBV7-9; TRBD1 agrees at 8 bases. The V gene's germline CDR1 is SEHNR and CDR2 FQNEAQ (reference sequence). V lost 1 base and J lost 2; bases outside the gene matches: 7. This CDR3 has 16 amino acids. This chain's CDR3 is CASSLGAQGDTYEQYF. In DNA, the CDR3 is TGTGCCAGCAGCTTAGGGGCACAGGGGGACACCTACGAGCAGTACTTC.